The 5 T cell receptor beta chains presented below share a single source sample, sequenced in a study of cytomegalovirus exposure and HLA in healthy donors. PCR used 60 Vbeta primers and 13 Jbeta primers. Clones were read by immunoSEQ multiplex PCR, and TCRdb kept only the in-frame ones, dropping some. This sample has 140,000 to 150,000 clones, with around 90% found just once. Sequencing was done on a sample of PBMCs. The receptors derive from a woman between 35 and 50 years old in good health and CMV-seronegative.

This rearrangement joins TRBV6-6 to TRBJ1-2, with 11 positions matching TRBD1. Trimming took 2 bases from V and 3 from J; bases not matched to a gene: 2. The CDR3 length is 15 residues. Germline V gives CDR1 MNHNY, CDR2 SVGAGI (reference sequence). CDR3 sequence (DNA): TGTGCCAGCAGTTACGGGACAGGGGGTCACTATGGCTACACCTTC. It specifies CASSYGTGGHYGYTF.

This chain links TRBV6-4 with TRBJ2-1, with 12 bases matching TRBD2. Per the germline V gene, CDR1 is MRHNA and CDR2 is SNTAGT. The CDR3 sequence is 14 residues long. The V and J ends lost 10 bases and 8 bases, in that order; junction bases with no gene match: 9. CDR3 loop: CAKNGTSGPYEQFF. CDR3 nucleotide sequence: TGTGCCAAAAACGGGACTAGCGGGCCCTATGAGCAGTTCTTC.

The chain combines TRBV7-8 with TRBJ2-5, with a possible D match to TRBD1 (5 bases). The V gene lost 5 bases and the J gene lost 2 bases, with 9 bases spanning the gap. CDR3 length equals 13 residues. The V gene's germline CDR1 is SGHVS and CDR2 FQNEAQ. The CDR3 reads CASSRTRQETQYF. CDR3 sequence (DNA): TGTGCCAGCAGCAGGACACGTCAAGAGACCCAGTACTTC.

This chain connects TRBV7-9 to TRBJ2-2; TRBD1 agrees at 10 bases. This CDR3 contains 16 residues. The germline gives CDR1 SEHNR, CDR2 FQNEAQ (reference sequence). Trimming took 4 bases from V and 0 from J; bases not matched to a gene: 2. CDR3 residues: CASSSGQGANTGELFF. As DNA, the CDR3 is TGTGCCAGCAGCTCAGGACAGGGGGCGAACACCGGGGAGCTGTTTTTT.

The CDR3 sequence: CASSVGGRAGGELFF. CDR3 in DNA: TGTGCCAGCAGCGTAGGAGGGAGGGCGGGTGGGGAGCTGTTTTTT. V is TRBV9 and J is TRBJ2-2, with TRBD2 matching 7 bases. V dropped 0 bases and J dropped 8; count of bases not matched to a gene: 7. Germline V lookup: CDR1 SGDLS, CDR2 YYNGEE. CDR3 length: 15 amino acids.